This T cell receptor (beta chain) was obtained from a study of vaccination and CD4 T cells after COVID-19. Regarding this clonotype: What it binds is not known.

Treatment of the sample: roughly 11-day PBMC culture with coronavirus spike peptide pools or control peptides (ViraFEST assay). V dropped 3 bases and J dropped 1 base, with 6 bases sitting between them. CDR1 KGHSH and CDR2 LQKENI come from the germline V gene. The length of the CDR3 is 14 residues. Scientists ran DNA taken from cultured CD4+ T cells through the Oncomine TCR Beta short-read assay for sequencing. From CD4+ T cells that had been cultured, genomic DNA was extracted. TCRdb re-called the PCR reads through MiXCR, storing one row per CDR3 protein. The table includes about 14,000 distinct CDR3 sequences, 50% to 65% detected once.

The material was CD4+ T cells from blood, cultured in vitro, obtained before SARS-CoV-2 vaccination. This receptor was taken from a human donor who had recovered from COVID-19. The V and J genes are TRBV18 and TRBJ2-2; D unresolved. This chain's CDR3 is CASSPRQNTGELFF. The CDR3 DNA sequence: TGTGCCAGCTCACCGAGACAGAACACCGGGGAGCTGTTTTTT.